The 6 T cell receptor beta chains presented below share a single source sample, sequenced in a study of CD8 T cells in Susac syndrome. Random hexamers were used to reverse transcribe the RNA input (about 0.5 to 1 ug). MiXCR, run by TCRdb on the immunoSEQ multiplex PCR reads, gives a single entry per CDR3 protein. The table has about 240,000 distinct CDR3 sequences, 90% to 96% seen once. Sequenced input: CD4+ T cells from PBMCs. The receptors were sampled from a human donor with Susac syndrome.

The V gene is TRBV19, the J gene TRBJ1-1, with D uncertain. The CDR3 has 15 residues. Trimming removed 4 bases at V and 1 base at J, with 13 bases between. Looked up from germline, CDR1 is LNHDA and CDR2 is SQIVND (reference sequence). CDR3 coding DNA: TGTGCCAGTAGTACTATGCAGTACCCGAACACTGAAGCTTTCTTT. Residues: CASSTMQYPNTEAFF.

V is TRBV18 and J is TRBJ1-5; a weak D match, TRBD1 (5 bases). The CDR3 runs to 16 residues. Germline-derived CDR1 and CDR2 are KGHSH and LQKENI. Trimming removed 4 bases from V and 0 bases from J, with 13 bases in between. Here the CDR3 reads CASSRTTVNSNQPQHF. In DNA form, the CDR3 reads TGTGCCAGCTCACGAACGACAGTAAATAGCAATCAGCCCCAGCATTTT.

The V gene is TRBV29-1, the J gene TRBJ1-2; no clear D. Germline values: CDR1 SQVTM, CDR2 ANQGSEA. CDR3 length: 13 residues. Trimming pared 4 bases from V and 3 bases from J, leaving 12 bases between. CDR3 residues: CSVAVGWDYGYTF. CDR3 sequence (DNA): TGCAGCGTTGCCGTGGGATGGGACTATGGCTACACCTTC.

The gene calls are TRBV24-1 and TRBJ2-1; D unresolved. Germline CDR1 KGHDR, CDR2 SFDVKD. V lost 1 base and J 4 bases, leaving 7 bases between the germline ends. CDR3 length equals 14 residues. CDR3 sequence: CATSDFGRYNEQFF. DNA for the CDR3: TGTGCCACCAGTGATTTTGGCAGATACAATGAGCAGTTCTTC.

V gene TRBV24-1 combines with J gene TRBJ2-3; TRBD2 aligns across 7 bases. This CDR3 region has 14 residues. Unmatched junction bases numbered 11, after V lost 11 bases and J lost 4 bases. The germline gives CDR1 KGHDR, CDR2 SFDVKD. The CDR3 loop reads CAIGQSGTPDTQYF. The CDR3, as DNA: TGTGCCATAGGGCAGAGCGGGACCCCAGATACGCAGTATTTT.

This CDR3 reads CASSHVGGQETQYF. The CDR3 region has the DNA TGCGCCAGCAGCCACGTAGGGGGCCAGGAGACCCAGTACTTC. The rearrangement links TRBV4-1 to TRBJ2-5; TRBD1 matches 7 bases. V lost 3 bases, J lost 5 bases, and 6 bases stayed unmatched. The CDR3 contains 14 residues. The germline V gene encodes CDR1 MGHRA and CDR2 YSYEKL.